This T cell receptor beta chain stems from a study of blood T cell repertoires in COVID-19. Overall study: From the United States, Italy and Spain came samples of acute and convalescent COVID-19. Nucleic acid was either cDNA or gDNA, and it came from T cells, B-cell-depleted T cells, or PBMCs.

CDR3 size: 16 residues. Germline V lookup: CDR1 LGHDT, CDR2 YNNKEL (reference sequence). Trimming shortened V by 6 bases and J by 9 bases, and 21 bases separated the two germline ends. As to this clone: The sample has other DNA sequences that encode this CDR3 too.

As processed by the authors: Amplifying reference gene primers gave estimates of nucleated cell counts. Only in-frame clones appear in the TCRdb table, and some are missing; sequencing was by immunoSEQ multiplex PCR. D and trimming were read from the DNA, whereas the V and J calls and clone size are those reported in that table. The table lists tens of thousands of clones, about 85% of them singletons. This sequence joins TRBV3-1 (or the pseudogene TRBV3-2) and TRBJ1-6, with D possibly TRBD1 on 6 matching bases. This receptor was obtained from a man between 60 and 70 years old with active COVID-19. The sequenced sample consisted of peripheral blood. Here the CDR3 reads CASSPPYRDRGSPLHF. The CDR3 DNA is TGTGCCAGCAGTCCACCTTACAGGGATAGGGGTTCACCCCTCCACTTT.